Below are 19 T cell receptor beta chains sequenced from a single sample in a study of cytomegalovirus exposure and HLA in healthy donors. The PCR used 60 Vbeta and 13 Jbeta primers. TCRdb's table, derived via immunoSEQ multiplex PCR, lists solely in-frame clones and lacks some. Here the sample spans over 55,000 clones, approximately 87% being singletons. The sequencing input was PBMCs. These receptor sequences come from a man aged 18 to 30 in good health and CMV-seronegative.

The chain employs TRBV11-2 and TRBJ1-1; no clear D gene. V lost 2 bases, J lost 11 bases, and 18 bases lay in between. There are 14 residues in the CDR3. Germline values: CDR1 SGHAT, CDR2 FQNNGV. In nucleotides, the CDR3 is TGTGCCAGCAGCTTATCGGGTTTCATCGATTGGGCTTTCTTT. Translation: CASSLSGFIDWAFF.

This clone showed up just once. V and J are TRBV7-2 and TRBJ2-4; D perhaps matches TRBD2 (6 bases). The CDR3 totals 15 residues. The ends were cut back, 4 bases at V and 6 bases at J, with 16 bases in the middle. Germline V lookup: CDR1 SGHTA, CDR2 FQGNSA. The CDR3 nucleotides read TGTGCCAGCAGCTCTACGGGGGACTTCAGAAACATTCAGTACTTC. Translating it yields CASSSTGDFRNIQYF. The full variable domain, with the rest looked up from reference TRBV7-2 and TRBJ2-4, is GAGVSQSPSNKVTEKGKDVELRCDPISGHTALYWYRQSLGQGLEFLIYFQGNSAPDKSGLPSDRFSAERTGGSVSTLTIQRTQQEDSAVYLCASSSTGDFRNIQYFGAGTRLSVL.

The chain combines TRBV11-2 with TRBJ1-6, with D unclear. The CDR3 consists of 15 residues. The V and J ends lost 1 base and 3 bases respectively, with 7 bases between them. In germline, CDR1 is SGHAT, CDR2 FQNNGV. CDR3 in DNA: TGTGCCAGCAGCTTAGTGGCAGACTATAATTCACCCCTCCACTTT. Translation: CASSLVADYNSPLHF.

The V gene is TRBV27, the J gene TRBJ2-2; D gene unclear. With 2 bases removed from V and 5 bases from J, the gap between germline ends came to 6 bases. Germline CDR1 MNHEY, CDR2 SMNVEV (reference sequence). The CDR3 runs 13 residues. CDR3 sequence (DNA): TGTGCCAGCAGTTTAACGCAGACCGGGGAGCTGTTTTTT. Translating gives CASSLTQTGELFF.

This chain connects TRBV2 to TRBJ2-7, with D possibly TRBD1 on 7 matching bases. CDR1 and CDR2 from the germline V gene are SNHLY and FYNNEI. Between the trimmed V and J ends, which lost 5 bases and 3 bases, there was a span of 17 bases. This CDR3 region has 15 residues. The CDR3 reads CASSLIRQGLYEQYF. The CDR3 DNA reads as TGTGCCAGCAGTCTAATAAGACAGGGACTCTACGAGCAGTACTTC.

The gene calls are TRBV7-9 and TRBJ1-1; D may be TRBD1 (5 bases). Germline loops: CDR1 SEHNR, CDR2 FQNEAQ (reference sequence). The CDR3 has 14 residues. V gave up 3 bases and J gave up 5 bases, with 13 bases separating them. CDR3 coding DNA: TGTGCCAGCAGCTTTGGAGGGGCCAGGACTGAAGCTTTCTTT. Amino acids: CASSFGGARTEAFF. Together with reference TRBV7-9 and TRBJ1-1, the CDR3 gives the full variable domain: DTGVSQNPRHKITKRGQNVTFRCDPISEHNRLYWYRQTLGQGPEFLTYFQNEAQLEKSRLLSDRFSAERPKGSFSTLEIQRTEQGDSAMYLCASSFGGARTEAFFGQGTRLTVV.

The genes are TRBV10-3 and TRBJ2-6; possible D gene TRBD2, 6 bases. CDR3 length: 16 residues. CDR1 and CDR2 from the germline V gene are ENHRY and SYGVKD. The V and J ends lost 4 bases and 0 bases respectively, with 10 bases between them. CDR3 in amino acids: CAISGAGSSGANVLTF. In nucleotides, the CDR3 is TGTGCCATCAGTGGGGCCGGGAGCTCTGGGGCCAACGTCCTGACTTTC.

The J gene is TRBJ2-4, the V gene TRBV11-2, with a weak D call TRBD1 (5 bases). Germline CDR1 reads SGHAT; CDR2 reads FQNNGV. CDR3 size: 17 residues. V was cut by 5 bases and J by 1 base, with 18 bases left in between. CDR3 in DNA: TGTGCCAGCAGCCGTAGGGGTGGGGCCGGGGCCAAAAACATTCAGTACTTC. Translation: CASSRRGGAGAKNIQYF.

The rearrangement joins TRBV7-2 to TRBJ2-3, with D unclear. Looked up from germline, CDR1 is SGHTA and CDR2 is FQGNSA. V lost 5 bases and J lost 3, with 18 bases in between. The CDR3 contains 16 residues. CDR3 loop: CASSRESGSGTDTQYF. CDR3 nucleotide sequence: TGTGCCAGCAGCCGCGAGAGTGGGTCCGGGACAGATACGCAGTATTTT.

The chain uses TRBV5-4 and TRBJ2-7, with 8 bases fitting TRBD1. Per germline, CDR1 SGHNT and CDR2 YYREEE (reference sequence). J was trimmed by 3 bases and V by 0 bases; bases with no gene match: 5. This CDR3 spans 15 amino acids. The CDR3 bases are TGTGCCAGCAGCTTGGCCCAGGGGGCTAGCTACGAGCAGTACTTC. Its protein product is CASSLAQGASYEQYF.

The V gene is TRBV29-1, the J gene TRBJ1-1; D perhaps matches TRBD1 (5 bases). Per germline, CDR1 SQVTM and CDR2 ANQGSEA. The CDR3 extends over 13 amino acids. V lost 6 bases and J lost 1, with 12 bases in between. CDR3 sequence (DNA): TGCAGCGTCGCCAACACAGGGAACACTGAAGCTTTCTTT. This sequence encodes CSVANTGNTEAFF.

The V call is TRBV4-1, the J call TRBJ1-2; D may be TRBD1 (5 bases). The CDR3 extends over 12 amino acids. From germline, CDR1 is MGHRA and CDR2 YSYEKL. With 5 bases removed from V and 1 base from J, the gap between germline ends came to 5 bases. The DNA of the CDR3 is TGCGCCAGCAGCGACAGTAACTATGGCTACACCTTC. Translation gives CASSDSNYGYTF.

The CDR3 bases are TGTGCCAGCAGCCCCGTGGGCGGCACAGATACGCAGTATTTT. It yields the protein CASSPVGGTDTQYF. The chain is built from TRBV9 and TRBJ2-3, with D hard to call. The germline V gene encodes CDR1 SGDLS and CDR2 YYNGEE. Trimming took 4 bases from V and 1 from J, leaving 10 bases between them. This CDR3 is built from 14 residues.

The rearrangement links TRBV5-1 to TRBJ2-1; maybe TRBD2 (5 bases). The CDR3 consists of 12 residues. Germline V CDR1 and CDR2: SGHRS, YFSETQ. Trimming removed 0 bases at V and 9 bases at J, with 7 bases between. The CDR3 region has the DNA TGCGCCAGCAGCTTGGGAGAGGGTGAGCAGTTCTTC. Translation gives CASSLGEGEQFF. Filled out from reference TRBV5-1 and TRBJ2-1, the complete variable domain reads KAGVTQTPRYLIKTRGQQVTLSCSPISGHRSVSWYQQTPGQGLQFLFEYFSETQRNKGNFPGRFSGRQFSNSRSEMNVSTLELGDSALYLCASSLGEGEQFFGPGTRLTVL.

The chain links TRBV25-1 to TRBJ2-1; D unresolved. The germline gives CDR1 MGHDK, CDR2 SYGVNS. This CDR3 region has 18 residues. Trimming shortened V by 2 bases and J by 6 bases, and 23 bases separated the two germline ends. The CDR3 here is CASSESEGEDYNGNEQFF. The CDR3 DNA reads TGTGCCAGCAGTGAAAGCGAAGGTGAGGATTACAACGGCAATGAGCAGTTCTTC. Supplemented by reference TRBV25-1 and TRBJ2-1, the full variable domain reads EADIYQTPRYLVIGTGKKITLECSQTMGHDKMYWYQQDPGMELHLIHYSYGVNSTEKGDLSSESTVSRIRTEHFPLTLESARPSHTSQYLCASSESEGEDYNGNEQFFGPGTRLTVL.

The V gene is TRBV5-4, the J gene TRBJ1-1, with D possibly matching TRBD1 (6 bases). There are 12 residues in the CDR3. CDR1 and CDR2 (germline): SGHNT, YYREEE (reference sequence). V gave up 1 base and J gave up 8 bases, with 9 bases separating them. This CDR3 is CASSLTDREAFF. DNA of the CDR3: TGTGCCAGCAGCTTGACGGACAGAGAAGCTTTCTTT.

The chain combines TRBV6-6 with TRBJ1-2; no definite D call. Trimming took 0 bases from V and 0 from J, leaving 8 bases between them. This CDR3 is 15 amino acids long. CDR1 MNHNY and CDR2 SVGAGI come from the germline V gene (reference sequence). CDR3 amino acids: CASSYSDKTNYGYTF. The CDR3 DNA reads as TGTGCCAGCAGTTACTCTGACAAAACTAACTATGGCTACACCTTC.

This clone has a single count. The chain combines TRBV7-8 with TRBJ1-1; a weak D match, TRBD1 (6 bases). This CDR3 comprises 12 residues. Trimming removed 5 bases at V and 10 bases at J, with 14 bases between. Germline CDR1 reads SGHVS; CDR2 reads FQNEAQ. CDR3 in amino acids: CASSPNRVGAFF. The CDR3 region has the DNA TGTGCCAGCAGCCCGAACAGGGTCGGAGCTTTCTTT.

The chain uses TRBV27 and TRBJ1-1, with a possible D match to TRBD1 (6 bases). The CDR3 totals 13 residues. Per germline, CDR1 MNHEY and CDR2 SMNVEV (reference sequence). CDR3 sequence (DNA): TGTGCGACCAAACGGGGGGCCTCGACTGAAGCTTTCTTT. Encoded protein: CATKRGASTEAFF.